This T cell receptor beta chain was profiled in a study of T cell repertoires in cytomegalovirus infection. Study-level background: Both CMV infection and a matching HLA type were indicated by public TCR beta signatures.

This clonotype appeared a few times. Its antigen is not known. The germline V gene encodes CDR1 SGHTA and CDR2 FQGNSA. The CDR3 length is 14 residues. V shed 7 bases and J shed 0 bases, with 13 bases lying between them. Each CDR3 protein gets one entry after TCRdb re-called the reads with MiXCR. This table has 550,000 to 700,000 distinct CDR3 sequences, approximately 40% appearing once. This TCR was sampled from a human donor in good health (CMV status not recorded). Some clones in this sample may be carry-over from other donors' samples. The source material was cultured PBMCs, sampled from culture after CMV antigen stimulation. The rearrangement joins TRBV7-2 to TRBJ2-7; no clear D gene. The CDR3 loop is CASNQGPSSYEQYF. In DNA form, the CDR3 reads TGTGCCAGCAACCAAGGGCCTAGCTCCTACGAGCAGTACTTC.